This is a list of T cell receptor beta chains from one sample in a study of blood T cell repertoires in COVID-19. Generated by immunoSEQ multiplex PCR, the TCRdb table keeps only in-frame clones and is missing some. There are fewer than 450,000 clones in the sample; about 87% occur only once, and over 6% lies in the top ten. The material sequenced was peripheral blood. All receptors come from a woman aged 45-65 years with COVID-19, enrolled during active disease. Each CDR3 is given with its conserved first and last residue. A D gene is named only where the DNA matches it firmly. Clone size is shown for a subset of rows, as once, few, many or a class of expanded clone.

D: NA; size: NA; V: TRBV7-8; length: 13; J: TRBJ1-5; DNA: TGTGCCAGCAGCCCTCGAGGCAATCAGCCCCAGCATTTT; CDR3: CASSPRGNQPQHF
D: TRBD1; size: once; V: TRBV27; length: 17; J: TRBJ2-6; DNA: TGTGCCAGCAGTTCAGGACAGGGGCTCTCTGGGGCCAACGTCCTGACTTTC; CDR3: CASSSGQGLSGANVLTF
D: NA; size: NA; V: TRBV6-5; length: 14; J: TRBJ1-1; DNA: TGTGCCAGCAGACCGTGGACAGCGGACACTGAAGCTTTCTTT; CDR3: CASRPWTADTEAFF
D: TRBD1; size: NA; V: TRBV13; length: 13; J: TRBJ2-7; DNA: TGTGCCAGCAGCTGGACAGGGGCCTACGAGCAGTACTTC; CDR3: CASSWTGAYEQYF
D: NA; size: once; V: TRBV18; length: 14; J: TRBJ2-5; DNA: TGTGCCAGCTCACCCACTACGTACCAAGAGACCCAGTACTTC; CDR3: CASSPTTYQETQYF
D: NA; size: NA; V: TRBV11-3; length: 15; J: TRBJ2-1; DNA: TGTGCCAGCAGCGCTCGGGAGAGCTCCTACAATGAGCAGTTCTTC; CDR3: CASSARESSYNEQFF
D: NA; size: once; V: TRBV30; length: 15; J: TRBJ1-2; DNA: TGTGCCTGGAGTGTACGTCAGGGACTAGTTAGTCTGCACACCTTC; CDR3: CAWSVRQGLVSLHTF
D: NA; size: NA; V: TRBV20-1; length: 11; J: TRBJ1-2; DNA: TGCAGTGCTAGAGCGACTAGGGGCTACACCTTC; CDR3: CSARATRGYTF
D: NA; size: NA; V: TRBV2; length: 15; J: TRBJ1-1; DNA: TGTGCCAGCAGCCCCGCAGGGGTCACACGAACTGAAGCTTTCTTT; CDR3: CASSPAGVTRTEAFF
D: TRBD2; size: NA; V: TRBV7-7; length: 15; J: TRBJ2-2; DNA: TGTGCTAGCAGCCCGGGACTAGCGGGTTCCGGGGAGCTGTTTTTT; CDR3: CASSPGLAGSGELFF
D: TRBD2; size: NA; V: TRBV9; length: 12; J: TRBJ2-7; DNA: TGTGCCAGCAGCGCGGGAGGCTACGAGCAGTACTTC; CDR3: CASSAGGYEQYF
D: TRBD2; size: NA; V: TRBV5-8; length: 15; J: TRBJ2-7; DNA: TGTGCCAGCAGCCCGGGACTAGCGGGCTCCTACGAGCAGTACTTC; CDR3: CASSPGLAGSYEQYF
D: NA; size: NA; V: TRBV12-3/TRBV12-4; length: 12; J: TRBJ2-1; DNA: TGTGCCAGCAGTTTAGGCTATCGGGAGCAGTTCTTC; CDR3: CASSLGYREQFF
D: TRBD2; size: NA; V: TRBV10-1; length: 18; J: TRBJ2-1; DNA: TGCGCCAGCAGCCCTATTACTAGCGGGAAATCCTCCTACAATGAGCAGTTCTTC; CDR3: CASSPITSGKSSYNEQFF
D: NA; size: NA; V: TRBV27; length: 14; J: TRBJ2-7; DNA: TGTGCCAGCAGTTCGGCGGGACTTATCTACGAGCAGTACTTC; CDR3: CASSSAGLIYEQYF
D: NA; size: once; V: TRBV24-1; length: 16; J: TRBJ2-5; DNA: TGTGCCACCAGTGATTTGTCAGCGGGTGGGAGAGAGACCCAGTACTTC; CDR3: CATSDLSAGGRETQYF
D: NA; size: NA; V: TRBV11-3; length: 15; J: TRBJ2-7; DNA: TGTGCCAGCAGCCCGAGGGCGGGAGACAGGTACGAGCAGTACTTC; CDR3: CASSPRAGDRYEQYF
D: TRBD1; size: NA; V: TRBV5-1; length: 17; J: TRBJ1-1; DNA: TGCGCCAGCAGCCGTACCGGGACAGGGGGCGGAATAGGTGAAGCTTTCTTT; CDR3: CASSRTGTGGGIGEAFF
D: NA; size: few; V: TRBV4-2; length: 15; J: TRBJ1-6; DNA: TGTGCCAGCAGCCAAAGGACAGTAGATAATTCACCCCTCCACTTT; CDR3: CASSQRTVDNSPLHF
D: NA; size: NA; V: TRBV5-4; length: 14; J: TRBJ2-1; DNA: TGTGCCAGCAGTTCCATGGATCTAGACAATGAGCAGTTCTTC; CDR3: CASSSMDLDNEQFF
D: TRBD2; size: NA; V: TRBV25-1; length: 15; J: TRBJ2-7; DNA: TGTGCCAGCAGTGAATACAGAGCGGGAGGGCGCGAGCAGTACTTC; CDR3: CASSEYRAGGREQYF
D: NA; size: NA; V: TRBV30; length: 13; J: TRBJ2-5; DNA: TGTGCCTGGAGTGTTGACAGGCGAGAGACCCAGTACTTC; CDR3: CAWSVDRRETQYF
D: TRBD2; size: NA; V: TRBV11-3; length: 15; J: TRBJ2-1; DNA: TGTGCCAGCAGCCCCGGGGCTAGCGGGAGATATGAGCAGTTCTTC; CDR3: CASSPGASGRYEQFF
D: NA; size: NA; V: TRBV12-3/TRBV12-4; length: 13; J: TRBJ1-2; DNA: TGTGCCAGCAGTTTTTCGGTAAACTATGGCTACACCTTC; CDR3: CASSFSVNYGYTF
D: TRBD1; size: many; V: TRBV7-9; length: 14; J: TRBJ2-1; DNA: TGTGCCAGCAGCTCTGGACAGGGCAGAAATGAGCAGTTCTTC; CDR3: CASSSGQGRNEQFF
D: NA; size: NA; V: TRBV24-1; length: 13; J: TRBJ2-1; DNA: TGTGCCACCAGTGGTCAGTCGTACAATGAGCAGTTCTTC; CDR3: CATSGQSYNEQFF
D: NA; size: NA; V: TRBV7-9; length: 15; J: TRBJ1-2; DNA: TGTGCCAGCAGCTGGGGGGAAGGGTTGAACTATGGCTACACCTTC; CDR3: CASSWGEGLNYGYTF
D: NA; size: NA; V: TRBV30; length: 14; J: TRBJ2-1; DNA: TGTGCCTGGATCCTACTAGGCCGCAGCAATGAGCAGTTCTTC; CDR3: CAWILLGRSNEQFF
D: NA; size: NA; V: TRBV19; length: 13; J: TRBJ1-1; DNA: TGTGCCAGTGGGGGGTTCCAGAACACTGAAGCTTTCTTT; CDR3: CASGGFQNTEAFF
D: NA; size: NA; V: TRBV20-1; length: 14; J: TRBJ1-2; DNA: TGCAGTGCTAGTATTGATGGGGGAGGCTATGGCTACACCTTC; CDR3: CSASIDGGGYGYTF
D: TRBD1; size: NA; V: TRBV7-2; length: 13; J: TRBJ2-1; DNA: TGTGCCAACAGACAGGGGGCGATAAATGAGCAGTTCTTC; CDR3: CANRQGAINEQFF
D: NA; size: NA; V: TRBV30; length: 15; J: TRBJ1-6; DNA: TGTGCCTGGAACCGAGGAGGAGCCGGTACCCCACCCCTCCACTTT; CDR3: CAWNRGGAGTPPLHF
D: TRBD1; size: NA; V: TRBV2; length: 14; J: TRBJ1-5; DNA: TGTGCCAGCGCGGGACAGGGCTTCAATCAGCCCCAGCATTTT; CDR3: CASAGQGFNQPQHF
D: TRBD1; size: NA; V: TRBV3-1/TRBV3-2; length: 14; J: TRBJ1-2; DNA: TGTGCCAGCAGCCGGGGGACAGCGGTCTATGGCTACACCTTC; CDR3: CASSRGTAVYGYTF
D: NA; size: NA; V: TRBV12-5; length: 13; J: TRBJ1-5; DNA: TGTGCTAGTGGCAGGTCGAGCAATCAGCCCCAGCATTTT; CDR3: CASGRSSNQPQHF
D: NA; size: few; V: TRBV5-1; length: 14; J: TRBJ2-7; DNA: TGCGCCAGCAGCTTGGGCGGCAGGGCGAACGAGCAGTACTTC; CDR3: CASSLGGRANEQYF
D: TRBD1; size: NA; V: TRBV5-1; length: 15; J: TRBJ2-5; DNA: TGCGCCAGCAGGGGAGGGGACAGGGGCCCGGAGGCCCAGTACTTC; CDR3: CASRGGDRGPEAQYF
D: TRBD2; size: NA; V: TRBV30; length: 15; J: TRBJ2-1; DNA: TGTGCCTGGAGTGTGGCGGGAGGAGGGGCCAATGAGCAGTTCTTC; CDR3: CAWSVAGGGANEQFF
D: TRBD2; size: NA; V: TRBV9; length: 14; J: TRBJ2-2; DNA: TGTGCCAGCAGCCAAAGAGGGAGGGCCGGGGAGCTGTTTTTT; CDR3: CASSQRGRAGELFF
D: NA; size: NA; V: TRBV5-1; length: 15; J: TRBJ2-7; DNA: TGCGCCAGCAGCTTCATCGCCACCCCGGGTTACGAGCAGTACTTC; CDR3: CASSFIATPGYEQYF
D: NA; size: once; V: TRBV4-1; length: 16; J: TRBJ1-2; DNA: TGCGCCAGCAGCCAAACCCTACAGGGCTTGGACTATGGCTACACCTTC; CDR3: CASSQTLQGLDYGYTF